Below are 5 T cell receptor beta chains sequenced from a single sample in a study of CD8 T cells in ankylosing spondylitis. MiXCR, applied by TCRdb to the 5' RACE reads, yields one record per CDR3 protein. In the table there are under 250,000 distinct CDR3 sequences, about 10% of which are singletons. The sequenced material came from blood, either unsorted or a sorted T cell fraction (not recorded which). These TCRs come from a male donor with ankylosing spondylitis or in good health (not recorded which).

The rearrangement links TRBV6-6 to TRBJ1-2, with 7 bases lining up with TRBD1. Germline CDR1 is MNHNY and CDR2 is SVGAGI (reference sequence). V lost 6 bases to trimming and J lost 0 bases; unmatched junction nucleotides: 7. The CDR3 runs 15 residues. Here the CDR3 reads CASRPGTAANYGYTF. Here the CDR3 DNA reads TGTGCCAGCAGGCCCGGGACAGCCGCTAACTATGGCTACACCTTC.

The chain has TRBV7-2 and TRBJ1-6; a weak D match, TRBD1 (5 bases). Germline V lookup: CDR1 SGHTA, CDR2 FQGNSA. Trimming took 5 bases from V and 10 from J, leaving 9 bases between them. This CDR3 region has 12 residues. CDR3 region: CASSIDRSPLHF. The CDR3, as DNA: TGTGCCAGCAGCATAGACAGATCACCCCTCCACTTT.

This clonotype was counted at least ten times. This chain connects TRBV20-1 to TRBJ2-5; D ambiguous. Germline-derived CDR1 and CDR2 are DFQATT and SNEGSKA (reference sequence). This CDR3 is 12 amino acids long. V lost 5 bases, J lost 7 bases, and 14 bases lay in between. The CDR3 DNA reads TGCAGTGCTCGGTCTAGTAAGGGGACCCAGTACTTC. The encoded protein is CSARSSKGTQYF.

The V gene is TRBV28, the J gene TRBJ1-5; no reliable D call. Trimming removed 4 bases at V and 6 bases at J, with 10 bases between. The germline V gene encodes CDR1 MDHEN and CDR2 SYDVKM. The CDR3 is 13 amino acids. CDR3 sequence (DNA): TGTGCCAGCAGTTCCCCTAACAGTCAGCCCCAGCATTTT. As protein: CASSSPNSQPQHF.

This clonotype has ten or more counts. This CDR3 is CASSHQGESRNEQFF. CDR3 nucleotides: TGTGCCAGCAGCCATCAGGGGGAGTCCCGGAATGAGCAGTTCTTC. The chain recombines TRBV3-1 with TRBJ2-1; 7 bases align to TRBD1. V lost 3 bases to trimming and J lost 7 bases; unmatched junction nucleotides: 9. Germline values: CDR1 LGHDT, CDR2 YNNKEL (reference sequence). This CDR3 is built from 15 residues.